One and the same sample provided the 18 T cell receptor beta chains below, sequenced in a study of cytomegalovirus exposure and HLA in healthy donors. Primers for the PCR totalled 60 Vbeta and 13 Jbeta. The assay was immunoSEQ multiplex PCR, and TCRdb's table has in-frame clones only and misses some. Of over 100,000 clones in the sample, approximately 79% were seen once. The sample comprised PBMCs. The receptors were sampled from a man aged 50 to 60 in good health and CMV-seropositive.

The genes are TRBV18 and TRBJ2-7, with 7 bases lining up with TRBD1. The V gene's germline CDR1 is KGHSH and CDR2 LQKENI. The J segment lost 1 base and the V segment lost 3 bases, leaving 3 bases of the junction unmatched. There are 14 residues in the CDR3. CDR3 in amino acids: CASSPDRRSYEQYF. CDR3 DNA sequence: TGTGCCAGCTCACCGGACAGGCGATCCTACGAGCAGTACTTC. Combining the CDR3 with reference TRBV18 and TRBJ2-7 gives the whole variable domain NAGVMQNPRHLVRRRGQEARLRCSPMKGHSHVYWYRQLPEEGLKFMVYLQKENIIDESGMPKERFSAEFPKEGPSILRIQQVVRGDSAAYFCASSPDRRSYEQYFGPGTRLTVT.

The J gene is TRBJ1-3, the V gene TRBV21-1; the table's D call of TRBD1 was not tested on the DNA. TRBV21-1 is assigned pseudogene status. This CDR3 has 15 residues. This chain's CDR3 is CASRDRDSSGNTIYF. For the CDR3, the DNA is TGTGCCAGCAGGGACCGGGACAGCTCTGGAAACACCATATATTTT.

This rearrangement joins TRBV19 to TRBJ1-1; 10 nucleotides align to TRBD1. Per germline, CDR1 LNHDA and CDR2 SQIVND (reference sequence). The CDR3 consists of 18 residues. With V trimmed by 5 bases and J by 3 bases, 15 bases remained unmatched. CDR3: CASSSTGGSPSPHTEAFF. The CDR3 DNA sequence: TGTGCCAGTAGTTCGACAGGGGGCTCCCCATCACCCCACACTGAAGCTTTCTTT. Full variable domain (rest looked up from reference TRBV19 and TRBJ1-1): DGGITQSPKYLFRKEGQNVTLSCEQNLNHDAMYWYRQDPGQGLRLIYYSQIVNDFQKGDIAEGYSVSREKKESFPLTVTSAQKNPTAFYLCASSSTGGSPSPHTEAFFGQGTRLTVV.

The genes are TRBV2 and TRBJ1-2; TRBD1 matches 7 bases. The CDR3 loop spans 13 amino acids. J lost 2 bases, V lost 7 bases, and 4 bases had no gene match. Germline assignment: CDR1 SNHLY and CDR2 FYNNEI. The CDR3 coding sequence is TGTGCCAGCAACCGGGGACAGAACTATGGCTACACCTTC. Encoded protein: CASNRGQNYGYTF.

This clone has more than one count but fewer than ten. The chain carries TRBV11-3 and TRBJ1-1, with 7 bases aligning to TRBD1. CDR1 is SGHNT and CDR2 is YENEEA in the germline V gene. V lost 5 bases to trimming and J lost 0 bases; unmatched junction nucleotides: 6. This CDR3 has 15 amino acids. Here the CDR3 reads CASSPGTAVNTEAFF. The CDR3 DNA sequence: TGTGCCAGCAGCCCCGGGACAGCTGTGAACACTGAAGCTTTCTTT. Based on the CDR3 plus reference TRBV11-3 and TRBJ1-1, the full variable domain is EAGVVQSPRYKIIEKKQPVAFWCNPISGHNTLYWYLQNLGQGPELLIRYENEEAVDDSQLPKDRFSAERLKGVDSTLKIQPAELGDSAVYLCASSPGTAVNTEAFFGQGTRLTVV.

This sequence joins TRBV10-3 and TRBJ2-7, with 9 bases fitting TRBD1. Germline trimming cut 2 bases from V and 4 bases from J; bases unmatched to any gene: 9. Per the germline V gene, CDR1 is ENHRY and CDR2 is SYGVKD. CDR3 size: 16 residues. CDR3 nucleotide sequence: TGTGCCATCAGTGAGGCGGGACAGGGCTTCGGGTACGAGCAGTACTTC. Its translation: CAISEAGQGFGYEQYF.

This clone has a handful of counts. The V call is TRBV5-1, the J call TRBJ1-1; the D gene is possibly TRBD1 (5 bases). Germline V gives CDR1 SGHRS, CDR2 YFSETQ. Trimming pared 4 bases from V and 3 bases from J, leaving 16 bases between. CDR3 length equals 15 residues. CDR3 nucleotide sequence: TGCGCCAGCAGCGACGGGGGTGTGGGAGACACTGAAGCTTTCTTT. It yields the protein CASSDGGVGDTEAFF.

The rearrangement joins TRBV5-4 to TRBJ1-4, with 12 bases aligning to TRBD1. Germline V gene sequence: CDR1 SGHNT, CDR2 YYREEE (reference sequence). The trim removed 5 bases at V and 7 bases at J, leaving 3 bases unmatched. The CDR3 has 14 amino acids. CDR3 sequence: CASSRDRGREKLFF. The CDR3 nucleotides are TGTGCCAGCAGTAGGGACAGGGGGCGTGAAAAACTGTTTTTT.

CDR3 amino acids: CASTTYGGRYTEAFF. The CDR3 DNA follows: TGTGCCAGCACCACATATGGTGGCCGCTACACTGAAGCTTTCTTT. This chain uses TRBV27 with TRBJ1-1; D remains unclear. V gave up 7 bases and J gave up 3 bases, with 18 bases separating them. The CDR3 contains 15 residues. Looked up from germline, CDR1 is MNHEY and CDR2 is SMNVEV (reference sequence).

This chain joins TRBV11-3 and TRBJ2-3; D is unresolved. The CDR3 has 14 residues. The germline V and J ends were trimmed by 4 bases and 4 bases, with 12 bases remaining between them. The V gene's germline CDR1 is SGHNT and CDR2 YENEEA. Here the CDR3 reads CASSSMTTPDTQYF. In DNA, the CDR3 is TGTGCCAGCAGCTCAATGACGACTCCAGATACGCAGTATTTT. The full variable domain, in which reference TRBV11-3 and TRBJ2-3 provide the parts outside the CDR3, is EAGVVQSPRYKIIEKKQPVAFWCNPISGHNTLYWYLQNLGQGPELLIRYENEEAVDDSQLPKDRFSAERLKGVDSTLKIQPAELGDSAVYLCASSSMTTPDTQYFGPGTRLTVL.

V and J are TRBV7-7 and TRBJ1-1; D gene uncertain. Trimming left V 1 base short and J 5 bases short, with 8 bases between. Looked up from germline, CDR1 is SSHAT and CDR2 is FNYEAQ (reference sequence). The CDR3 loop spans 13 amino acids. This chain's CDR3 is CASSLEAGTEAFF. For the CDR3, the DNA is TGTGCCAGCAGCTTAGAGGCGGGTACTGAAGCTTTCTTT.

The table lists this clone with a count of one. This sequence joins TRBV27 and TRBJ1-1; 8 bases match TRBD1. There are 20 residues in the CDR3. Germline CDR1 reads MNHEY; CDR2 reads SMNVEV (reference sequence). The junction had 25 bases not matched to a gene; V was cut back by 5 bases and J by 5 bases. The CDR3 loop is CASSPYAGTGRSSRYTEAFF. In nucleotides, the CDR3 is TGTGCCAGCAGTCCCTACGCGGGGACAGGAAGATCAAGTCGGTATACTGAAGCTTTCTTT.

The V gene is TRBV5-1, the J gene TRBJ2-1; 9 bases fit TRBD1. Germline CDR1 reads SGHRS; CDR2 reads YFSETQ. V dropped 0 bases and J dropped 7; count of bases not matched to a gene: 2. This CDR3 has 14 amino acids. The CDR3 DNA follows: TGCGCCAGCAGCTTGGTGACAGGGGGGAATGAGCAGTTCTTC. The encoded protein is CASSLVTGGNEQFF.

The rearrangement links TRBV6-5 to TRBJ2-3; D is uncertain. CDR1 and CDR2 (germline): MNHEY, SVGAGI. The V end lost 5 bases, the J end lost 5 bases, and 14 bases lay between the germline ends. The CDR3 consists of 14 residues. CDR3 sequence (DNA): TGTGCCAGCAGTCTGGGTGGCGGCCGAGATACGCAGTATTTT. Residues: CASSLGGGRDTQYF.

This clone was recorded a few times. The J gene is TRBJ1-4, the V gene TRBV4-2; the D gene is possibly TRBD1 (5 bases). Between the trimmed V and J ends, which lost 1 base and 5 bases, there was a span of 8 bases. CDR3 size: 14 residues. Germline loops: CDR1 LGHNA, CDR2 YNFKEQ. CDR3 amino acids: CASSQAGGNEKLFF. Here the CDR3 DNA reads TGTGCCAGCAGCCAAGCGGGGGGGAATGAAAAACTGTTTTTT.

The chain is built from TRBV7-9 and TRBJ1-1, with D perhaps matching TRBD1 (6 bases). CDR3 length: 13 residues. Trimming stripped 5 bases from V and 1 base from J, with 8 bases between. Germline assignment: CDR1 SEHNR and CDR2 FQNEAQ (reference sequence). The CDR3 spells CASSKQGNTEAFF. The CDR3 region has the DNA TGTGCCAGCAGCAAACAGGGGAACACTGAAGCTTTCTTT.

The chain recombines TRBV7-8 with TRBJ1-1; D uncertain. CDR1 is SGHVS, CDR2 FQNEAQ, per germline. This CDR3 region has 14 residues. The V gene lost 5 bases and the J gene lost 1 base, with 11 bases spanning the gap. CDR3 bases: TGTGCCAGCAGCATAAGGGAGGGGAACACTGAAGCTTTCTTT. Amino acid sequence: CASSIREGNTEAFF.

The DNA for the CDR3 is TGTGCCAGCAGCTTGGTTGGAGGGAACACTGAAGCTTTCTTT. As protein: CASSLVGGNTEAFF. The chain is built from TRBV7-3 and TRBJ1-1; D unresolved. V was clipped by 3 bases and J by 1 base, with 9 bases between them. Per germline, CDR1 SGHTA and CDR2 FQGTGA. This CDR3 is built from 14 residues.